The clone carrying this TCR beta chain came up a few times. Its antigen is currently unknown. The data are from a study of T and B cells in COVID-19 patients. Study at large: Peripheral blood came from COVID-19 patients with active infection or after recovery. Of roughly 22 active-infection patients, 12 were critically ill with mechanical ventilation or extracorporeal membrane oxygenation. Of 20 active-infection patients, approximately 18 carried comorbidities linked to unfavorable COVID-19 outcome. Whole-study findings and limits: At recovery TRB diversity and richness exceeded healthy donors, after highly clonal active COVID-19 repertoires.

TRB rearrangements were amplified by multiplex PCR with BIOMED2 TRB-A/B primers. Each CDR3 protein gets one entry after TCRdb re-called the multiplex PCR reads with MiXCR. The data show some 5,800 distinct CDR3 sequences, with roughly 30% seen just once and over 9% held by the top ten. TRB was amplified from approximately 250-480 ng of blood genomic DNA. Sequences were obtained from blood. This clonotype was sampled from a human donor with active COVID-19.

The CDR3: CASSLGTRVADTQYF. The CDR3 DNA sequence: TGTGCCAGCAGCTTAGGGACTAGGGTCGCAGATACGCAGTATTTT. The gene calls are TRBV11-1 and TRBJ2-3, with 7 bases matching TRBD2. Trimming cost V 1 base and J 4 bases; bases outside gene matches: 5. The CDR3 is 15 residues long. Germline V gene sequence: CDR1 SGHAT, CDR2 FQDESV (reference sequence).